This T cell receptor beta chain is from a study of T cell responses to AZD1222 COVID-19 vaccine. The table came from immunoSEQ multiplex PCR; TCRdb's copy has only in-frame clones and leaves some out. The data contain almost 55,000 clones, around 84% of them singletons. The CDR3 has 15 amino acids. CDR1 is LGHDT and CDR2 is YNNKEL in the germline V gene (reference sequence). With 1 base clipped from V and 8 bases from J, the junction kept 4 bases outside the gene matches. This material consisted of peripheral blood, taken on day 0 of AZD1222 vaccination. The chain uses TRBV3-1 (or the pseudogene TRBV3-2) and TRBJ1-4; 10 nucleotides line up with TRBD1. This TCR came from an adult in good health. CDR3 region: CASSQGDRGGEKLFF. The DNA for the CDR3 is TGTGCCAGCAGCCAAGGGGACAGGGGCGGCGAAAAACTGTTTTTT.